The TCR beta chain under discussion was sequenced for a study of T cell responses to AZD1222 COVID-19 vaccine. Study-wide points: Rises in breadth and depth of Spike-specific TCRs came after two AZD1222 doses. Most donors were white British and more were female, and clonal diversity was possibly underestimated. Repertoires were obtained only post-peak T cell response.

Data came from immunoSEQ multiplex PCR; TCRdb stores just in-frame clones and leaves some out. The sample contains 120,000 to 150,000 clones, roughly 93% of which appear only once. A remark on this clone: The antigen is not known.

V lost 5 bases and J lost 6, with 17 bases in between. Germline values: CDR1 MNHEY, CDR2 SVGAGI. This CDR3 region has 14 residues. The sequence derives from an adult in good health. The rearrangement uses TRBV6-5 and TRBJ2-7; D is ambiguous. Specimen: peripheral blood, collected on day 0 of MenACWY control vaccination. The CDR3 is CASSRPTLLGEQYF. The CDR3, as DNA: TGTGCCAGCAGTAGACCAACCCTCTTGGGCGAGCAGTACTTC.